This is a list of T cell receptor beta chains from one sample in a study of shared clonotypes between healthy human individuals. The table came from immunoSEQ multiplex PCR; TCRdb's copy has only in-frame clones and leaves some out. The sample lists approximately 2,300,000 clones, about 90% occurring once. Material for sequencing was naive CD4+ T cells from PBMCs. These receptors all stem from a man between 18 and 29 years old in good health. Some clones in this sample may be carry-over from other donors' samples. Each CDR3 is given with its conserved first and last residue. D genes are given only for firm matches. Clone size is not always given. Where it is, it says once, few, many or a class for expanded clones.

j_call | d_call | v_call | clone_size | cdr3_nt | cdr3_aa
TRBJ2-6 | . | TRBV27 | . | TGTGCCAGCAGTTCACCCCGCGGGGCCAACGTCCTGACTTTC | CASSSPRGANVLTF
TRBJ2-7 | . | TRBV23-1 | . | TGCGCCAGCAGTCAGGGAGGTTCCCAGTACTACGAGCAGTACTTC | CASSQGGSQYYEQYF
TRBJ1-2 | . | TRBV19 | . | TGTGCCAGTAGTATTATATCGGGGAACAATGGCTACACCTTC | CASSIISGNNGYTF
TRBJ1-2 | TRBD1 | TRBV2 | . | TGTGCCAGCAGTACACCGGGACAGAACTATGGCTACACCTTC | CASSTPGQNYGYTF
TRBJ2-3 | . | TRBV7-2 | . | TGTGCCAGCAGCTTAGTCAGGAACACAGATACGCAGTATTTT | CASSLVRNTDTQYF
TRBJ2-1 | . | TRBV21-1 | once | TGTGCCAGCAGCAAATCCCCAGCGGTGGCCTACAATGAGCAGTTCTTC | CASSKSPAVAYNEQFF
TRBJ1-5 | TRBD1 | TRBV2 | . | TGTGCCAGCAAACAACAGGGGGCTGATCAGCCCCAGCATTTT | CASKQQGADQPQHF
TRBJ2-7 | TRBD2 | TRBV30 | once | TGTGCCTGGAGTGCGCGGCGCGGGAGTGTGGGCGAGCAGTACTTC | CAWSARRGSVGEQYF
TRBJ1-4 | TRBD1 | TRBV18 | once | TGTGCCAGCTCATCCCGACAGGGTGGTAGTGAAAAACTGTTTTTT | CASSSRQGGSEKLFF
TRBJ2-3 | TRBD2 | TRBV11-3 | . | TGTGCCAGCAGCTTGACTAGCGGGGCCCTCCTAGATACGCAGTATTTT | CASSLTSGALLDTQYF
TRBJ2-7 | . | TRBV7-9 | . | TGTGCCAGCACCCAAACGGGAGATGACTACGAGCAGTACTTC | CASTQTGDDYEQYF
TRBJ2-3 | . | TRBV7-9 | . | TGTGCCAGCACCGAAAACACAGATACGCAGTATTTT | CASTENTDTQYF
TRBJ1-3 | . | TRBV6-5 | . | TGTGCCAGCAGATCTCCTGGGAGCTCTGGAAACACCATATATTTT | CASRSPGSSGNTIYF
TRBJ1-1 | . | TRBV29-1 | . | TGCAGCGTTGAACCGCCGGGTTACACTGAAGCTTTCTTT | CSVEPPGYTEAFF
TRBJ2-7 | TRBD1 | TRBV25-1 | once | TGTGCCAGCAGTGAGATGGACAGGGGGCGCGAGCAGTACTTC | CASSEMDRGREQYF
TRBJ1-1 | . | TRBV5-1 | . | TGCGCCAGCAGCTTGGTCGCGGGGAGGAACACTGAAGCTTTCTTT | CASSLVAGRNTEAFF
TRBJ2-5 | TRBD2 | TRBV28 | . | TGTGCCAGCAGTGGACGTGGGACTAGCGGGAGAGGAGAGACCCAGTACTTC | CASSGRGTSGRGETQYF
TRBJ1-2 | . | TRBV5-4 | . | TGTGCCAGCAGCGCGAACCAGGGGTGGGGCTACACCTTC | CASSANQGWGYTF
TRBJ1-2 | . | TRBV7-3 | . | TGTGCCAGCAGCTTAGATCCGGGACCATCCGGAAGGGCTGGCTACACCTTC | CASSLDPGPSGRAGYTF
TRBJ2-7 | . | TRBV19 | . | TGTGCCAGTAGTGAGGATCAGGTCGAGAGGCAGTACTTC | CASSEDQVERQYF
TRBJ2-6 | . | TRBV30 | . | TGTGCCTGGAGTGCAGGACCAGTTATCTCTGGGGCCAACGTCCTGACTTTC | CAWSAGPVISGANVLTF
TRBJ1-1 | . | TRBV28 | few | TGTGCCAGCAGTCAACATAACACTGAAGCTTTCTTT | CASSQHNTEAFF
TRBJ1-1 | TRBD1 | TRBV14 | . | TGTGCCAGCAGCCACACAGGGGGGAACACTGAAGCTTTCTTT | CASSHTGGNTEAFF
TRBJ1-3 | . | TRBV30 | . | TGTGCCTGGAGACCGGATGTTACTGGAAACACCATATATTTT | CAWRPDVTGNTIYF
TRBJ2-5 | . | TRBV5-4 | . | TGTGCCAGCAGCTTGGCGGGCAGTGGGGTCGAGACCCAGTACTTC | CASSLAGSGVETQYF
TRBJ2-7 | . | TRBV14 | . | TGTGCCAGCAGCCAAGGACGGACCCCGCGACGTGAGCAGTACTTC | CASSQGRTPRREQYF